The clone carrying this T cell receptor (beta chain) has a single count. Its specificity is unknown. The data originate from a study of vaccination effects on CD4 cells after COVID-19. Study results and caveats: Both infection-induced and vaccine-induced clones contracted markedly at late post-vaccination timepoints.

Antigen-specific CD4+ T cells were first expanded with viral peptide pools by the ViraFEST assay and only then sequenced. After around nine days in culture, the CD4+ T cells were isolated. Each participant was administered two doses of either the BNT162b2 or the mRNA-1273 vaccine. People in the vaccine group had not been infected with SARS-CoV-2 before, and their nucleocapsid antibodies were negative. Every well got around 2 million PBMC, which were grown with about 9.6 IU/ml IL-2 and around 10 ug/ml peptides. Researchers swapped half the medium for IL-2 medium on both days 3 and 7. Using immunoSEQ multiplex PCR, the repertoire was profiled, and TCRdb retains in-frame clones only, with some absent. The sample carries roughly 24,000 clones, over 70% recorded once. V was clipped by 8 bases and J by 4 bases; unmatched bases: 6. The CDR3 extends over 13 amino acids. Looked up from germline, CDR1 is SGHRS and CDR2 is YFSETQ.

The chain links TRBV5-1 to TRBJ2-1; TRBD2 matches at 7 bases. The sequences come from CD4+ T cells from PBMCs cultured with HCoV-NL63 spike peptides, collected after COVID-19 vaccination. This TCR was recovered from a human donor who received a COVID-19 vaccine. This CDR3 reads CASQRDGYNEQFF. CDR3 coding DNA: TGCGCCAGTCAGCGGGACGGATACAATGAGCAGTTCTTC.